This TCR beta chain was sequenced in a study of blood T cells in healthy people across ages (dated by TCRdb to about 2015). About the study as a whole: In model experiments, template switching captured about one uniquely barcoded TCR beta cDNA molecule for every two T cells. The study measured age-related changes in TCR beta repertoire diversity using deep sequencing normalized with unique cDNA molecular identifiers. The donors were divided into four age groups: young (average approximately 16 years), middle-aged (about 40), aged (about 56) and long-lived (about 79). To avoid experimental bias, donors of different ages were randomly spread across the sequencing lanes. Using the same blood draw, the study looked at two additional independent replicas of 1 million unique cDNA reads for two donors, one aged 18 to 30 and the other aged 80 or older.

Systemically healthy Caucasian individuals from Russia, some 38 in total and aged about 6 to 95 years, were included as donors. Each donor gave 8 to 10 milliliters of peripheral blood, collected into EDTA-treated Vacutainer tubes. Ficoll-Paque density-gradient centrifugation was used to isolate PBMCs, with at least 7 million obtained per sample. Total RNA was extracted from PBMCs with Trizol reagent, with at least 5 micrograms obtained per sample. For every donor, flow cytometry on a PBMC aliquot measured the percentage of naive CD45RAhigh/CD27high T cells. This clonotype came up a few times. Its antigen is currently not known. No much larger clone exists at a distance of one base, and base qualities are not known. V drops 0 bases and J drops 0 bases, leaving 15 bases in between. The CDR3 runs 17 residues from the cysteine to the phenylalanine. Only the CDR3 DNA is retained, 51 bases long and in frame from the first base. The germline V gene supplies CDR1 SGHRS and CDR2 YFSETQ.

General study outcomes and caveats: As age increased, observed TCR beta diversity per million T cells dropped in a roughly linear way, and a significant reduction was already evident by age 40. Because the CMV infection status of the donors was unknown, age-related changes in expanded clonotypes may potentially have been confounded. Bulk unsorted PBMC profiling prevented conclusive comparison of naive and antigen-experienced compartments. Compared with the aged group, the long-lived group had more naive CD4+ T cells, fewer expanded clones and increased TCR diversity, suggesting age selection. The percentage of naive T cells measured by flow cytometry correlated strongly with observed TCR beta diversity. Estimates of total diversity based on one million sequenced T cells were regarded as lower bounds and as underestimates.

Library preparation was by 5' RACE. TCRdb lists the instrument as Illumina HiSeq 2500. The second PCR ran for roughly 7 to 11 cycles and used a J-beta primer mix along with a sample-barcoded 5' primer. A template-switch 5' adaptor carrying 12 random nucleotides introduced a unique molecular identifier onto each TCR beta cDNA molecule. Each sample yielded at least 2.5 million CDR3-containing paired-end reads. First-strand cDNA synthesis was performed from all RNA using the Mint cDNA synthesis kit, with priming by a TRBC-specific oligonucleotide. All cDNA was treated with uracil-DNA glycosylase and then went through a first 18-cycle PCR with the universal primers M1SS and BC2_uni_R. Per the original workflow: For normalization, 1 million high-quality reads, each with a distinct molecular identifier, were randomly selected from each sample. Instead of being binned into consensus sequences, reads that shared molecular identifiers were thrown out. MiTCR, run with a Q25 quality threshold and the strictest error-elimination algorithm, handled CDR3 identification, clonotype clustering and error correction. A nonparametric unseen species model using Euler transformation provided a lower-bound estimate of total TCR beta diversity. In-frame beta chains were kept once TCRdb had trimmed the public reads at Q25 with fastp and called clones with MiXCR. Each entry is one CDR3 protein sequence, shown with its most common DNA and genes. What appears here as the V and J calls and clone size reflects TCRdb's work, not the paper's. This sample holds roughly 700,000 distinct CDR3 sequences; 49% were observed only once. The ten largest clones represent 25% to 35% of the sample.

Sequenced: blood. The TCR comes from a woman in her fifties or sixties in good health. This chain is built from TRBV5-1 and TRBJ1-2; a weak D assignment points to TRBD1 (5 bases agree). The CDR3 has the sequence CASSLAGASTANYGYTF. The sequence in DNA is TGCGCCAGCAGCTTGGCCGGGGCCAGCACGGCTAACTATGGCTACACCTTC.